What follows are 32 T cell receptor beta chains derived from one specimen sequenced in a study of shared clonotypes between healthy human individuals. Assay: immunoSEQ multiplex PCR; the TCRdb copy retains only in-frame clones and omits some. This sample yields about 2.3 million clones, of which less than 95% are seen a single time; approximately 0.41% belongs to the top ten. The sequenced sample consisted of naive CD4+ T cells from PBMCs. Subset of the sample: CD45RA+ positively selected. The receptors were gathered from a man between 18 and 35 years old in good health. Some clones in this sample may be carry-over from other donors' samples.

Turning to this clone: Other DNA sequences in this specimen translate into the identical CDR3. This sequence joins TRBV5-4 and TRBJ2-1, with 9 bases matching TRBD2. The germline V gene has CDR1 SGHNT and CDR2 YYREEE (reference sequence). CDR3 length equals 15 residues. V gave up 4 bases and J gave up 3 bases; unmatched junction bases: 5. The CDR3 bases are TGTGCCAGCAGCCTACTAGCGGGTCGCTACAATGAGCAGTTCTTC. This gives the protein CASSLLAGRYNEQFF. The full variable domain, completed using reference TRBV5-4 and TRBJ2-1, is ETGVTQSPTHLIKTRGQQVTLRCSSQSGHNTVSWYQQALGQGPQFIFQYYREEENGRGNFPPRFSGLQFPNYSSELNVNALELDDSALYLCASSLLAGRYNEQFFGPGTRLTVL.

The chain recombines TRBV7-2 with TRBJ2-7; 11 bases are shared with TRBD2. V lost 1 base, J lost 2 bases, and 1 base stayed unmatched. The CDR3 totals 15 residues. Germline CDR1 is SGHTA and CDR2 is FQGNSA. This chain's CDR3 is CASSLELAGAYEQYF. CDR3 sequence (DNA): TGTGCCAGCAGCTTAGAACTAGCGGGAGCCTACGAGCAGTACTTC.

The chain joins TRBV18 to TRBJ2-7; possible D gene TRBD1, 6 bases. This CDR3 spans 13 amino acids. Trimming took 4 bases from V and 0 from J, leaving 7 bases between them. CDR1 and CDR2 (germline): KGHSH, LQKENI. The CDR3 region is CASSRTVSYEQYF. The CDR3 DNA sequence: TGTGCCAGCTCACGGACAGTCTCCTACGAGCAGTACTTC.

In its sample, this clone was seen once. Other DNA sequences in the sample encode the same CDR3. The V and J genes are TRBV2 and TRBJ1-1; D is ambiguous. Germline V gene sequence: CDR1 SNHLY, CDR2 FYNNEI. The CDR3 length is 12 residues. The V end lost 2 bases, the J end lost 1 base, and 2 bases lay between the germline ends. In nucleotides, the CDR3 is TGTGCCAGCAGTGAATGGAACACTGAAGCTTTCTTT. Translating gives CASSEWNTEAFF.

The rearrangement uses TRBV19 and TRBJ1-2; no clear D. CDR3 length: 13 residues. CDR1 and CDR2 (germline): LNHDA, SQIVND (reference sequence). Trimming removed 4 bases at V and 3 bases at J, with 9 bases between. The CDR3: CASSTRLDYGYTF. The CDR3 region has the DNA TGTGCCAGTAGTACCCGGTTGGACTATGGCTACACCTTC.

The chain has TRBV29-1 and TRBJ1-1; no reliable D call. V was pared by 7 bases and J by 1 base, with 10 bases between. CDR3 length: 12 amino acids. Germline V gene data show CDR1 as SQVTM and CDR2 as ANQGSEA. The CDR3 loop is CSALPKNTEAFF. The CDR3 coding sequence is TGCAGCGCCCTACCGAAGAACACTGAAGCTTTCTTT.

The V and J genes are TRBV6-5 and TRBJ2-7; TRBD2 aligns across 9 bases. CDR3 length equals 15 residues. Germline V gene data show CDR1 as MNHEY and CDR2 as SVGAGI. V lost 7 bases to trimming and J lost 2 bases; unmatched junction nucleotides: 9. This chain's CDR3 is CASKQAGGETYEQYF. In nucleotides, the CDR3 is TGTGCCAGCAAACAAGCGGGAGGCGAAACCTACGAGCAGTACTTC.

The genes are TRBV18 and TRBJ2-2; TRBD1 matches at 7 bases. CDR3 size: 15 residues. CDR1 and CDR2 (germline): KGHSH, LQKENI. V was pared by 5 bases and J by 2 bases, with 5 bases of the junction left unmatched. CDR3 nucleotide sequence: TGTGCCAGCTCATGGGACAGAACCAACACCGGGGAGCTGTTTTTT. The encoded protein is CASSWDRTNTGELFF. Together with reference TRBV18 and TRBJ2-2, the CDR3 gives the full variable domain: NAGVMQNPRHLVRRRGQEARLRCSPMKGHSHVYWYRQLPEEGLKFMVYLQKENIIDESGMPKERFSAEFPKEGPSILRIQQVVRGDSAAYFCASSWDRTNTGELFFGEGSRLTVL.

The V gene is TRBV29-1, the J gene TRBJ2-3; D is uncertain. Germline V gene sequence: CDR1 SQVTM, CDR2 ANQGSEA. V shed 5 bases and J shed 7 bases, with 7 bases lying between them. This CDR3 region has 10 residues. CDR3 sequence reads: CSVSVNTQYF. The CDR3 coding sequence is TGCAGCGTTAGCGTTAATACGCAGTATTTT.

This chain connects TRBV7-9 to TRBJ1-1, with D unclear. With 5 bases removed from V and 1 base from J, the gap between germline ends came to 11 bases. From germline, CDR1 is SEHNR and CDR2 FQNEAQ (reference sequence). This CDR3 spans 14 amino acids. The CDR3 DNA follows: TGTGCCAGCAGCGACCAGCGCGGGAACACTGAAGCTTTCTTT. This codes for CASSDQRGNTEAFF.

The rearrangement uses TRBV9 and TRBJ2-1; TRBD2 agrees at 7 bases. The CDR3 extends over 15 amino acids. The J segment lost 4 bases and the V segment lost 2 bases, leaving 6 bases of the junction unmatched. CDR1 is SGDLS and CDR2 is YYNGEE in the germline V gene. In nucleotides, the CDR3 is TGTGCCAGCAGCGTTCGCAGCGGGACGTACAATGAGCAGTTCTTC. It yields the protein CASSVRSGTYNEQFF.

The chain links TRBV2 to TRBJ1-2, with D possibly matching TRBD1 (6 bases). V was pared by 6 bases and J by 4 bases, with 12 bases between. Per the germline V gene, CDR1 is SNHLY and CDR2 is FYNNEI. The CDR3 totals 13 residues. The CDR3 coding sequence is TGTGCCAGCAGACAGGGTTTGGGCTATGGCTACACCTTC. This gives the protein CASRQGLGYGYTF.

The chain carries TRBV10-3 and TRBJ1-5; 7 positions agree with TRBD1. The germline V gene encodes CDR1 ENHRY and CDR2 SYGVKD. This CDR3 comprises 15 residues. Unmatched junction bases numbered 6, after V lost 6 bases and J lost 1 base. The CDR3 DNA sequence: TGTGCCATCAGCGAGACAGGGTCGAGCAATCAGCCCCAGCATTTT. This gives the protein CAISETGSSNQPQHF.

In this sample, this clone turned up once. This chain uses TRBV6-6 with TRBJ2-7; TRBD1 agrees at 7 bases. V was pared by 2 bases and J by 7 bases, with 8 bases of the junction left unmatched. The CDR3 runs 14 residues. CDR1 MNHNY and CDR2 SVGAGI come from the germline V gene (reference sequence). The DNA for the CDR3 is TGTGCCAGCAGTTACATGACAGGGCCTGGGGAGCAGTACTTC. This sequence encodes CASSYMTGPGEQYF.

The genes are TRBV4-2 and TRBJ1-1; TRBD1 matches 8 bases. The CDR3 contains 17 residues. Germline V gene sequence: CDR1 LGHNA, CDR2 YNFKEQ. V lost 0 bases, J lost 6 bases, and 12 bases stayed unmatched. CDR3 sequence: CASSQDPSGTGRAEAFF. CDR3 nucleotides: TGTGCCAGCAGCCAAGACCCTTCTGGGACAGGTAGAGCTGAAGCTTTCTTT.

The chain links TRBV27 to TRBJ2-7, with TRBD2 as a possible D gene (5 bases). Per germline, CDR1 MNHEY and CDR2 SMNVEV (reference sequence). There are 18 residues in the CDR3. Trimming left V 2 bases short and J 0 bases short, with 20 bases between. The CDR3 is CASSLGGPRSGSSYEQYF. CDR3 sequence (DNA): TGTGCCAGCAGTTTAGGAGGTCCCAGGTCGGGGAGCTCCTACGAGCAGTACTTC.

V usage is TRBV7-2 and J usage is TRBJ1-1; tentative D call: TRBD1 (5 bases). This CDR3 spans 16 amino acids. Per germline, CDR1 SGHTA and CDR2 FQGNSA. V was shortened by 2 bases and J by 0 bases, with 13 bases between the two germline ends. CDR3 bases: TGTGCCAGCAGCTTACATCCAGGGCAGTTGAACACTGAAGCTTTCTTT. Translation: CASSLHPGQLNTEAFF.

Details on this clone: Other DNA sequences in this sample translate to the same CDR3. The chain joins TRBV18 to TRBJ1-3; D is unclear. Trimming took 2 bases from V and 3 from J, leaving 5 bases between them. The CDR3 sequence is 13 residues long. Germline V gene data show CDR1 as KGHSH and CDR2 as LQKENI. The CDR3: CASSPSGGNTIYF. DNA for the CDR3: TGTGCCAGCTCACCATCCGGTGGAAACACCATATATTTT.

CDR3 loop: CASQDTRGNQPQHF. For the CDR3, the DNA is TGTGCCAGCCAGGACACGCGTGGCAATCAGCCCCAGCATTTT. V gene TRBV28 combines with J gene TRBJ1-5; D is possibly TRBD1 (5 bases). CDR3 length equals 14 residues. Germline V CDR1 and CDR2: MDHEN, SYDVKM. V was clipped by 8 bases and J by 2 bases, with 13 bases between them.

This sequence joins TRBV7-2 and TRBJ2-1, with D uncertain. This CDR3 comprises 13 residues. V was trimmed by 3 bases and J by 9 bases, leaving 12 bases between them. In germline, CDR1 is SGHTA, CDR2 FQGNSA. CDR3 sequence: CASSLDLGSEQFF. CDR3 in DNA: TGTGCCAGCAGCTTGGACCTGGGTAGTGAGCAGTTCTTC.

The chain links TRBV5-1 to TRBJ2-5; D perhaps matches TRBD1 (6 bases). Germline CDR1 and CDR2: SGHRS and YFSETQ. V was pared by 4 bases and J by 2 bases, with 9 bases between. There are 13 residues in the CDR3. This CDR3 reads CASSQTGQETQYF. CDR3 in DNA: TGCGCCAGCAGCCAGACAGGTCAAGAGACCCAGTACTTC.

This chain connects TRBV27 to TRBJ2-1, with 7 nucleotides matching TRBD2. Per germline, CDR1 MNHEY and CDR2 SMNVEV (reference sequence). V shed 5 bases, J shed 0 bases, and the junction held 4 bases outside the gene matches. CDR3 length equals 15 residues. The CDR3 region has the DNA TGTGCCAGCAGTAAAAGCGGGAACTCCTACAATGAGCAGTTCTTC. As protein: CASSKSGNSYNEQFF.

A note on this clone: Different DNA sequences within this sample yield the same CDR3. The chain carries TRBV27 and TRBJ2-7; D ambiguous. The CDR3 consists of 13 residues. Germline lookup yields CDR1 MNHEY and CDR2 SMNVEV (reference sequence). Deletions cut 3 bases from V and 0 bases from J, with 6 bases between. The CDR3 region is CASSFQFSYEQYF. In DNA, the CDR3 is TGTGCCAGCAGTTTTCAGTTCTCCTACGAGCAGTACTTC.

The chain has TRBV16 and TRBJ1-4, with no clear D. Trimming removed 0 bases at V and 9 bases at J, with 11 bases between. The CDR3 has 14 residues. CDR1 and CDR2 from the germline V gene are KGHSY and FQNENV. CDR3 sequence reads: CASSQSTVPQKLFF. CDR3 nucleotide sequence: TGTGCCAGCAGCCAATCGACGGTTCCCCAAAAACTGTTTTTT.

V and J are TRBV6-1 and TRBJ1-5; D not certain. The germline V gene has CDR1 MNHNS and CDR2 SASEGT. Trimming left V 7 bases short and J 4 bases short, with 11 bases between. There are 13 residues in the CDR3. The CDR3 sequence: CASTTVGNQPQHF. The DNA for the CDR3 is TGTGCCAGCACGACGGTGGGTAATCAGCCCCAGCATTTT.

V is TRBV19 and J is TRBJ2-3, with D unresolved. V gave up 7 bases and J gave up 6 bases, with 17 bases separating them. The CDR3 length is 14 residues. The germline V gene has CDR1 LNHDA and CDR2 SQIVND (reference sequence). Here the CDR3 reads CASNAPEFSDTQYF. CDR3 bases: TGTGCCAGTAACGCTCCTGAGTTCTCCGATACGCAGTATTTT.

On this clone itself: Additional DNA sequences in this sample encode the identical CDR3. This chain links TRBV29-1 with TRBJ1-1; D perhaps matches TRBD1 (6 bases). Germline V gene data show CDR1 as SQVTM and CDR2 as ANQGSEA. The CDR3 covers 13 residues. The V gene lost 6 bases and the J gene lost 0 bases, with 11 bases spanning the gap. CDR3 in DNA: TGCAGCGTAGATGACAGGATGAACACTGAAGCTTTCTTT. It is translated as CSVDDRMNTEAFF. The full variable domain, rest sourced from reference TRBV29-1 and TRBJ1-1, is SAVISQKPSRDICQRGTSLTIQCQVDSQVTMMFWYRQQPGQSLTLIATANQGSEATYESGFVIDKFPISRPNLTFSTLTVSNMSPEDSSIYLCSVDDRMNTEAFFGQGTRLTVV.

This chain joins TRBV5-6 and TRBJ2-5; D ambiguous. The CDR3 length is 15 residues. V was pared by 4 bases and J by 3 bases, with 16 bases between. CDR1 is SGHDT and CDR2 is YYEEEE in the germline V gene. The CDR3 sequence: CASSPTWVQKETQYF. In DNA form, the CDR3 reads TGTGCCAGCAGCCCGACTTGGGTACAGAAAGAGACCCAGTACTTC.

In its sample, this clone was seen once. The sample holds other DNA sequences that translate to the same CDR3. The genes are TRBV5-1 and TRBJ1-1, with 11 bases lining up with TRBD1. J gave up 5 bases and V 4 bases, and 4 bases lay outside the gene matches. CDR1 and CDR2 from the germline V gene are SGHRS and YFSETQ. The CDR3 is 14 residues long. The CDR3 protein is CASSKGTGGTEAFF. In DNA, the CDR3 is TGCGCCAGCAGCAAAGGGACAGGGGGAACTGAAGCTTTCTTT.

Concerning this clone: The junction and the germline gene differ at one end; a read error may be behind it. CDR3 sequence: CASSSVRGAEAFF. The CDR3 DNA follows: TGTGCCAGCAGTTCCGTCCGGGGAGCTGAAGCTTTCTTT. V usage is TRBV10-3 and J usage is TRBJ1-1; D is undetermined. CDR1 ENHRY and CDR2 SYGVKD come from the germline V gene. The CDR3 has 13 residues.

V is TRBV7-9 and J is TRBJ2-5; perhaps TRBD2 as D (6 bases). Germline loops: CDR1 SEHNR, CDR2 FQNEAQ (reference sequence). The CDR3 consists of 18 residues. Trimming removed 2 bases from V and 2 bases from J, with 21 bases in between. The CDR3: CASSLLGPVWRVQETQYF. CDR3 DNA sequence: TGTGCCAGCAGCTTACTGGGCCCCGTGTGGAGGGTGCAAGAGACCCAGTACTTC. Together with reference TRBV7-9 and TRBJ2-5, the CDR3 gives the full variable domain: DTGVSQNPRHKITKRGQNVTFRCDPISEHNRLYWYRQTLGQGPEFLTYFQNEAQLEKSRLLSDRFSAERPKGSFSTLEIQRTEQGDSAMYLCASSLLGPVWRVQETQYFGPGTRLLVL.

This clone is a singleton in its sample. The V and J genes are TRBV9 and TRBJ2-2; tentatively, D is TRBD1 or TRBD2 (5 bases each). The CDR3 is 14 residues long. V lost 5 bases and J lost 3, with 11 bases in between. Germline V gives CDR1 SGDLS, CDR2 YYNGEE. The CDR3 loop is CASRGEGYTGELFF. CDR3 sequence (DNA): TGTGCCAGCAGGGGAGAGGGGTACACCGGGGAGCTGTTTTTT.